The entry below describes one T cell receptor (beta chain). Antigen: not known. This CDR3 contains 15 residues. Per the germline V gene, CDR1 is SGHVS and CDR2 is FQNEAQ. The germline V and J ends were trimmed by 2 bases and 0 bases, with 9 bases remaining between them. All donors comprised healthy Caucasians. The source of the sample is a study of identical twins. Study results and limitations: Out-of-frame alpha sequences that twins shared showed excess low generation probability.

From the 5' RACE reads, TCRdb called clonotypes with MiXCR, one entry per CDR3 protein. The repertoire holds approximately 500,000 distinct CDR3 sequences, roughly 24% seen once, with approximately 2.9% in the top ten. The same data also contributed to another study, on T cells expressing NK-cell markers. That source reports: Dominance of the CD3+CD56-NKG2C+ fraction by these clonotypes also held in several donors.

The sequence was obtained from a woman in her late teens or twenties in good health. The sequenced sample consisted of CD4+ T cells sorted from blood. The rearrangement links TRBV7-8 to TRBJ2-3; D unclear. CDR3 in DNA: TGTGCCAGCAGCTTAACGACGGATAGCACAGATACGCAGTATTTT. Its translation is CASSLTTDSTDTQYF.